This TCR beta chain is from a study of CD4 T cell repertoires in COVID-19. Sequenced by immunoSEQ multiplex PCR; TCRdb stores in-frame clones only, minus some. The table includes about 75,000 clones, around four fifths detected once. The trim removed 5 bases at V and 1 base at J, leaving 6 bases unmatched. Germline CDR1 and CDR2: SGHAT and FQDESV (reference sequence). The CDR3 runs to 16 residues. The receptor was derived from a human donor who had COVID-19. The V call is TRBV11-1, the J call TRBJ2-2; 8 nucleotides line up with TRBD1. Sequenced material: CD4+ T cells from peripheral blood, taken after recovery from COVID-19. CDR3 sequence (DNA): TGTGCCAGCAGCCAAAGGACAGGGCGGAACACCGGGGAGCTGTTTTTT. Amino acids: CASSQRTGRNTGELFF.